The rows below give T cell receptor beta chains drawn from one sample of a study of CD8 T cells in ankylosing spondylitis. TCRdb re-derived calls from the 5' RACE reads in MiXCR, one entry per CDR3 protein. Found here are 750,000 to 850,000 distinct CDR3 sequences, approximately 10% of them singletons; the top ten hold about 0.5%. The sample consisted of blood, either unsorted or a sorted T cell fraction (not recorded which). These receptors were collected from a male donor with ankylosing spondylitis. CDR3s include the opening cysteine and the closing phenylalanine or tryptophan. Each record gives: CDR3 length, clone size, J gene, V gene, D gene, CDR3 DNA, CDR3 protein. D genes are given only for firm matches. A row's size may be missing; if present it is once, few, many or a size class.

>14|few|TRBJ2-7|TRBV7-9|NA
TGTGCCAGCAGCTTAGATGGGGTGCCCTACGAGCAGTACTTC
CASSLDGVPYEQYF
>15|few|TRBJ2-6|TRBV20-1|NA
TGCAGTGCTAGAGTCTGGGGCTCTGGGGCCAACGTCCTGACTTTC
CSARVWGSGANVLTF
>15|NA|TRBJ1-5|TRBV4-2|NA
TGTGCCAGCAGCCAAATAGGGGGTACCGGTCAGCCCCAGCATTTT
CASSQIGGTGQPQHF
>17|few|TRBJ2-7|TRBV5-4|TRBD2
TGTGCCAGCAGCTGGTCGCGGACTAGCGGGAGTTACGACGAGCAGTACTTC
CASSWSRTSGSYDEQYF
>18|NA|TRBJ2-1|TRBV9|NA
TGTGCCAGCAGCGTAGAGAGCGGGCCTTCGAGCTCCTACAATGAGCAGTTCTTC
CASSVESGPSSSYNEQFF
>15|many|TRBJ2-5|TRBV7-9|NA
TGTGCCAGCAGCTTTGGGAGACAGATCCAAGAGACCCAGTACTTC
CASSFGRQIQETQYF
>16|few|TRBJ1-6|TRBV28|TRBD1
TGTGCCAGCAGTTTATGGGAGGGACAGGGTAATTCACCCCTCCACTTT
CASSLWEGQGNSPLHF
>16|many|TRBJ2-3|TRBV4-3|TRBD2
TGCGCCAGCAGCCCTATGGCGGGAGGTAGCACAGATACGCAGTATTTT
CASSPMAGGSTDTQYF
>14|NA|TRBJ1-1|TRBV4-3|NA
TGCGCCAGCAGCCTAGTGGGTGGACAAGATGAAGCTTTCTTT
CASSLVGGQDEAFF
>11|NA|TRBJ2-5|TRBV10-3|NA
TGTGCCACCCGAGGGCAAGAGACCCAGTACTTC
CATRGQETQYF
>14|many|TRBJ2-6|TRBV20-1|NA
TGCAGTGCATCACCTAGGGGTGGGGCCAACGTCCTGACTTTC
CSASPRGGANVLTF
>16|once|TRBJ2-7|TRBV6-1|NA
TGTGCCAGCAGAAAACCGGGAACATTTAGGACCTACGAGCAGTACTTC
CASRKPGTFRTYEQYF
>12|few|TRBJ2-7|TRBV29-1|TRBD1
TGCGCAGCAGGGGGCCCCCCCGGCGAGCAGTACTTC
CAAGGPPGEQYF
>16|many|TRBJ2-4|TRBV7-8|NA
TGTGCCAGCAGCTTAGGTCGGGGAGGGGGCAAAAACATTCAGTACTTC
CASSLGRGGGKNIQYF
>14|many|TRBJ2-3|TRBV10-3|TRBD1
TGTGCCATCAGTGACCGGACAGGGACAGATACGCAGTATTTT
CAISDRTGTDTQYF
>16|many|TRBJ2-1|TRBV20-1|TRBD1
TGCAGTGCTGGCCAGGGTTTGAATAGAGGGGGCAAGGAGCAGTTCTTC
CSAGQGLNRGGKEQFF
>15|few|TRBJ1-2|TRBV20-1|TRBD1
TGCAGTGCTAGAGATCAGGCAGGGGACAGCTATGGCTACACCTTC
CSARDQAGDSYGYTF
>15|many|TRBJ1-5|TRBV20-1|TRBD1
TGCAGTGCTAGAGACCCGGGACAGGGGCATCAGCCCCAGCATTTT
CSARDPGQGHQPQHF
>15|many|TRBJ2-1|TRBV20-1|NA
TGCAGTGCCGTTCGGGACCCGAGCTCCTACAATGAGCAGTTCTTC
CSAVRDPSSYNEQFF
>14|few|TRBJ1-5|TRBV20-1|NA
TGCAGTGCTAGAGACGGACAAAGCAATCAGCCCCAGCATTTT
CSARDGQSNQPQHF
>15|few|TRBJ1-5|TRBV5-1|TRBD1
TGCGCCAGCAGCTTGGCAGGACAGGACAATCAGCCCCAGCATTTT
CASSLAGQDNQPQHF
>13|NA|TRBJ1-3|TRBV4-2|NA
TGTGCCAGCAGCCAAGCCGGCCTCCCCACCATATATTTT
CASSQAGLPTIYF
>18|many|TRBJ2-1|TRBV29-1|TRBD2
TGCAGCGTTGCTGACCTACGGACCGGGACTAGCGGGAGCGATGAGCAGTTCTTC
CSVADLRTGTSGSDEQFF
>14|NA|TRBJ1-2|TRBV7-2|NA
TGTGCCAGCAGCCTGGACGGCGCAGCCTATGGCTACACCTTC
CASSLDGAAYGYTF
>18|many|TRBJ1-2|TRBV28|NA
TGTGCCAGCAGTTCTACCGGGGCTGGATTCTACGGTATCTATGGCTACACCTTC
CASSSTGAGFYGIYGYTF